The 20 T cell receptor beta chains presented below share a single source sample, sequenced in a study of T-cell reconstitution after alpha-beta-depleted transplantation in children. Preparing the TCRbeta library involved the use of unique molecular identifiers. MiXCR, run by TCRdb on the PCR reads, gives a single entry per CDR3 protein. The sample includes roughly 350,000 distinct CDR3 sequences, roughly 17% of them seen just once. The sequences come from PBMCs, mostly from graft donor cells, collected 360 days after TCRalphabeta/CD19-depleted stem cell transplant. The receptor set was obtained from a male patient aged 2-15 years who had a stem cell transplant for acute lymphoblastic leukemia, so the T cells may come from the graft donor.

This rearrangement joins TRBV6-2 or TRBV6-3 to TRBJ2-2, with TRBD2 matching over 13 bases. The CDR3 spans 17 residues. Germline V CDR1 and CDR2: MNHEY, SVGEGT. V shed 5 bases, J shed 1 base, and the junction held 4 bases outside the gene matches. The DNA of the CDR3 is TGTGCCAGCAGTCCCAGACTAGCGGGAGGGAACACCGGGGAGCTGTTTTTT. Translated: CASSPRLAGGNTGELFF.

This clonotype was counted at least ten times. The rearrangement joins TRBV24-1 to TRBJ2-7; D is uncertain. V was shortened by 0 bases and J by 5 bases, with 4 bases between the two germline ends. The CDR3 is 12 amino acids. Germline CDR1 reads KGHDR; CDR2 reads SFDVKD. For the CDR3, the DNA is TGTGCCACCAGTGATTTGAACAACGAGCAGTACTTC. Translation gives CATSDLNNEQYF.

This rearrangement joins TRBV2 to TRBJ1-3; unclear D gene. CDR1 is SNHLY, CDR2 FYNNEI, per germline. The ends were cut back, 4 bases at V and 4 bases at J, with 8 bases in the middle. The CDR3 is 13 amino acids. The DNA for the CDR3 is TGTGCCAGCAGTGGGACTCCAGGAAACACCATATATTTT. Translation: CASSGTPGNTIYF.

In this sample, this clonotype turned up many times. The chain is built from TRBV12-3 or TRBV12-4 and TRBJ2-1; TRBD2 agrees at 9 bases. V was pared by 5 bases and J by 7 bases, with 9 bases of the junction left unmatched. The CDR3 runs 15 residues. CDR3 sequence (DNA): TGTGCCAGCAGTCATGACGCGGGAGGGGGTAATGAGCAGTTCTTC. Translated, it gives CASSHDAGGGNEQFF.

This clonotype has only a few counts. The chain employs TRBV28 and TRBJ1-5; no clear D gene. This CDR3 is built from 12 residues. V lost 5 bases, J lost 7 bases, and 9 bases lay in between. Per the germline V gene, CDR1 is MDHEN and CDR2 is SYDVKM. The CDR3 DNA reads as TGTGCCAGCAGTCGGACTTTCCAGCCCCAGCATTTT. Protein: CASSRTFQPQHF.

The rearrangement links TRBV12-3 or TRBV12-4 to TRBJ2-2; TRBD2 matches at 12 bases. This CDR3 spans 19 amino acids. V was clipped by 5 bases and J by 4 bases; unmatched bases: 14. The CDR3 reads CASSPLGGLAGRGTGELFF. CDR3 bases: TGTGCCAGCAGTCCGCTTGGAGGACTAGCGGGGCGCGGCACCGGGGAGCTGTTTTTT.

This clonotype appeared many times. The chain joins TRBV5-1 to TRBJ2-2, with no clear D. V was cut by 0 bases and J by 2 bases, with 11 bases left in between. This CDR3 region has 16 residues. Germline lookup yields CDR1 SGHRS and CDR2 YFSETQ. The CDR3 coding sequence is TGCGCCAGCAGCTTGGCCGGGCTCAGCAACACCGGGGAGCTGTTTTTT. Amino acid sequence: CASSLAGLSNTGELFF.

This clonotype was seen more than once but under ten times. This rearrangement joins TRBV4-2 to TRBJ2-1; D not resolved. The CDR3 runs 13 residues. Between the trimmed V and J ends, which lost 1 base and 7 bases, there was a span of 8 bases. Germline CDR1 is LGHNA and CDR2 is YNFKEQ. The CDR3, as DNA: TGTGCCAGCAGCCAAGCCGGGCCTAATGAGCAGTTCTTC. Translating it yields CASSQAGPNEQFF.

This clonotype was seen repeatedly, ten times or more. The rearrangement links TRBV29-1 to TRBJ1-1; unclear D gene. The germline CDR1 and CDR2 sequences are SQVTM and ANQGSEA. Trimming took off 0 bases at V and 4 bases at J, with 15 bases between the two ends. The CDR3 is 15 residues long. The CDR3 DNA reads as TGCAGCGTTGAAGATCGCGAGTATAGGTTCACTGAAGCTTTCTTT. This encodes CSVEDREYRFTEAFF.

This chain links TRBV12-3 or TRBV12-4 with TRBJ1-2; 8 bases align to TRBD1. V dropped 3 bases and J dropped 4; count of bases not matched to a gene: 4. This CDR3 has 14 amino acids. The CDR3 loop reads CASSLTGALYGYTF. CDR3 in DNA: TGTGCCAGCAGTTTGACAGGGGCCCTCTATGGCTACACCTTC.

This clonotype was detected only a few times. The J gene is TRBJ2-7, the V gene TRBV4-3; possible D gene TRBD1, 6 bases. The CDR3 contains 18 residues. Trimming shortened V by 0 bases and J by 2 bases, and 20 bases separated the two germline ends. The V gene's germline CDR1 is LGHNA and CDR2 YSLEER. The CDR3 loop is CASSQEGAARSSPYEQYF. CDR3 DNA: TGCGCCAGCAGCCAAGAGGGGGCTGCCAGGTCCAGTCCCTACGAGCAGTACTTC.

The rearrangement uses TRBV19 and TRBJ2-2, with TRBD2 matching 12 bases. This CDR3 comprises 16 residues. V shed 5 bases, J shed 3 bases, and the junction held 4 bases outside the gene matches. Germline V gene data show CDR1 as LNHDA and CDR2 as SQIVND (reference sequence). CDR3 DNA sequence: TGTGCCAGTAGTTGGACTAGCGGGACCTACACCGGGGAGCTGTTTTTT. It translates to CASSWTSGTYTGELFF.

The genes are TRBV20-1 and TRBJ1-2, with D possibly TRBD1 on 6 matching bases. CDR1 is DFQATT, CDR2 SNEGSKA, per germline (reference sequence). V lost 1 base to trimming and J lost 8 bases, with 11 bases between them. The CDR3 runs 12 residues. DNA for the CDR3: TGCAGTGCTAGAGGTACAGGGCGCGGCTACACCTTC. This encodes CSARGTGRGYTF.

The chain couples TRBV10-3 to TRBJ1-3; D ambiguous. Trimming cost V 3 bases and J 8 bases, with 11 bases left between them. The CDR3 sequence is 13 residues long. Per germline, CDR1 ENHRY and CDR2 SYGVKD. The CDR3 spells CAISEQSLHTIYF. CDR3 nucleotides: TGTGCCATCAGTGAACAGAGTTTACACACCATATATTTT.

The chain carries TRBV2 and TRBJ2-1; 7 nucleotides agree with TRBD2. J gave up 8 bases and V 5 bases, and 21 bases lay outside the gene matches. The CDR3 consists of 18 residues. CDR1 and CDR2 from the germline V gene are SNHLY and FYNNEI. The CDR3, as DNA: TGTGCCAGCAGTCGGAGGTGGAGGACTAGGAGGAGTAAGGATGAGCAGTTCTTC. This gives the protein CASSRRWRTRRSKDEQFF.

This clonotype was picked up many times. This rearrangement joins TRBV15 to TRBJ2-3; D is possibly TRBD2 (7 bases). Germline V CDR1 and CDR2: LNHNV, YYDKDF (reference sequence). V was trimmed by 4 bases and J by 4 bases, leaving 12 bases between them. The CDR3 totals 14 residues. The CDR3 reads CATSKGGRPDTQYF. The CDR3, as DNA: TGTGCCACCAGCAAGGGGGGGCGCCCAGATACGCAGTATTTT.

At least ten counts were recorded for this clonotype. The genes are TRBV4-1 and TRBJ2-2, with D maybe TRBD1 (6 bases). Germline V gene data show CDR1 as MGHRA and CDR2 as YSYEKL. CDR3 length equals 15 residues. With 2 bases removed from V and 5 bases from J, the gap between germline ends came to 12 bases. The CDR3 loop reads CASSQPGHRTGELFF. For the CDR3, the DNA is TGCGCCAGCAGCCAACCGGGACATCGAACCGGGGAGCTGTTTTTT.

This clonotype was picked up a small number of times. The rearrangement links TRBV28 to TRBJ2-7; 7 bases are a match to TRBD1. J gave up 2 bases and V 6 bases, and 10 bases lay outside the gene matches. The CDR3 contains 15 residues. CDR1 is MDHEN, CDR2 SYDVKM, per germline. The CDR3 bases are TGTGCCAGCAGCTACAGGGGAAGTATGGCCTACGAGCAGTACTTC. This encodes CASSYRGSMAYEQYF. Based on the CDR3 plus reference TRBV28 and TRBJ2-7, the full variable domain is DVKVTQSSRYLVKRTGEKVFLECVQDMDHENMFWYRQDPGLGLRLIYFSYDVKMKEKGDIPEGYSVSREKKERFSLILESASTNQTSMYLCASSYRGSMAYEQYFGPGTRLTVT.

This clonotype came up a few times. V and J are TRBV5-6 and TRBJ2-1, with 15 bases that match TRBD2. Germline V lookup: CDR1 SGHDT, CDR2 YYEEEE. The CDR3 runs to 13 residues. V lost 10 bases, J lost 7 bases, and 3 bases stayed unmatched. This chain's CDR3 is CAGGTSGRNEQFF. The CDR3 region has the DNA TGTGCCGGCGGGACTAGCGGGAGGAATGAGCAGTTCTTC. Variable domain in full (rest from reference TRBV5-6 and TRBJ2-1): DAGVTQSPTHLIKTRGQQVTLRCSPKSGHDTVSWYQQALGQGPQFIFQYYEEEERQRGNFPDRFSGHQFPNYSSELNVNALLLGDSALYLCAGGTSGRNEQFFGPGTRLTVL.

The chain uses TRBV6-5 and TRBJ2-3; a possible D gene is TRBD1 (5 bases). The V gene lost 2 bases and the J gene lost 14 bases, with 14 bases spanning the gap. The CDR3 is 12 amino acids. Germline V CDR1 and CDR2: MNHEY, SVGAGI. CDR3 amino acids: CASSYSEGARYF. In nucleotides, the CDR3 is TGTGCCAGCAGTTACAGTGAAGGGGCTCGGTATTTT.